Below are 19 T cell receptor beta chains sequenced from a single sample in a study of blood T cells in healthy people across ages. A sample-barcoded 5' primer and a J-beta primer mix were used in a second PCR of about 7 to 12 cycles. TCRdb processed the 5' RACE reads anew with MiXCR; each CDR3 protein has one entry. The repertoire holds about 1.4 million distinct CDR3 sequences, with roughly 64% as singletons. The sequencing input was blood. Source of these receptors: a man aged 18 to 35 in good health.

This chain links TRBV4-1 with TRBJ1-5; D might be TRBD1 (5 bases). V was cut by 0 bases and J by 7 bases, with 10 bases left in between. Germline V gene lookup returns CDR1 MGHRA and CDR2 YSYEKL. The CDR3 extends over 14 amino acids. The DNA of the CDR3 is TGCGCCAGCAGCCAAGAAGGGGTATGGCAGCCCCAGCATTTT. Translating it yields CASSQEGVWQPQHF.

V usage is TRBV27 and J usage is TRBJ2-5; the D gene is possibly TRBD2 (5 bases). The V and J ends lost 4 bases and 5 bases respectively, with 11 bases between them. Germline CDR1 reads MNHEY; CDR2 reads SMNVEV (reference sequence). The length of the CDR3 is 13 residues. DNA of the CDR3: TGTGCCAGCAGTTGGACTCGAGGGGAGACCCAGTACTTC. It encodes CASSWTRGETQYF.

V is TRBV4-1 and J is TRBJ1-1; no definite D call. Germline CDR1 MGHRA, CDR2 YSYEKL. The CDR3 has 15 amino acids. The V end lost 2 bases, the J end lost 5 bases, and 15 bases lay between the germline ends. CDR3 DNA: TGCGCCAGCAGCCAACTCCCTGCGGCAGATACTGAAGCTTTCTTT. It is translated as CASSQLPAADTEAFF.

This chain links TRBV20-1 with TRBJ1-1; D is perhaps TRBD1 (5 bases). Germline V gives CDR1 DFQATT, CDR2 SNEGSKA (reference sequence). V was clipped by 6 bases and J by 5 bases, with 16 bases between them. The CDR3 consists of 13 residues. The CDR3 protein is CSALGAGRTEAFF. The CDR3 nucleotides are TGCAGTGCCCTTGGGGCAGGGCGGACTGAAGCTTTCTTT.

The V gene is TRBV4-1, the J gene TRBJ1-2, with unresolved D. Germline assignment: CDR1 MGHRA and CDR2 YSYEKL. The V and J ends lost 4 bases and 4 bases respectively, with 10 bases between them. The CDR3 totals 13 residues. CDR3 in amino acids: CASSLLPGYGYTF. The CDR3 DNA reads TGCGCCAGCAGCCTGTTGCCGGGCTATGGCTACACCTTC.

The chain links TRBV7-9 to TRBJ2-7, with D maybe TRBD2 (6 bases). V lost 5 bases, J lost 3 bases, and 17 bases lay in between. This CDR3 is 15 amino acids long. CDR1 SEHNR and CDR2 FQNEAQ come from the germline V gene (reference sequence). CDR3 DNA sequence: TGTGCCAGCAGCCCTAGCTCCGGGGGAATCTACGAGCAGTACTTC. This gives the protein CASSPSSGGIYEQYF.

On this clonotype itself: One end of the junction varies from germline; a read error may be responsible. The chain couples TRBV20-1 to TRBJ2-5, with TRBD2 as a possible D gene (6 bases). Looked up from germline, CDR1 is DFQATT and CDR2 is SNEGSKA (reference sequence). The CDR3 spans 14 residues. The DNA for the CDR3 is TGCAGTACTAGAGCGGTGGGAGCGGGAGAGACCCAGTACTTC. As protein: CSTRAVGAGETQYF.

The gene calls are TRBV5-5 and TRBJ2-7; 8 positions agree with TRBD1. The CDR3 length is 15 residues. CDR1 and CDR2 (germline): SGHKS, YYEKEE (reference sequence). J gave up 3 bases and V 1 base, and 6 bases lay outside the gene matches. CDR3 nucleotides: TGTGCCAGCAGCTTGACGGGGGACAGGTACTACGAGCAGTACTTC. Amino acids: CASSLTGDRYYEQYF.

This clonotype is a singleton in its sample. This chain connects TRBV28 to TRBJ2-1, with 7 bases identical to TRBD2. The CDR3 has 15 residues. After removal of 3 bases from V and 4 bases from J, the junction contained 6 bases not matched to a gene. Germline assignment: CDR1 MDHEN and CDR2 SYDVKM. The CDR3 DNA sequence: TGTGCCAGCAGTTTGAGGCGGGGGATTTACAATGAGCAGTTCTTC. Its translation: CASSLRRGIYNEQFF.

This clonotype has just a few counts. The chain uses TRBV10-2 and TRBJ2-5, with 7 bases that match TRBD2. Trimming removed 7 bases from V and 2 bases from J; junction bases left unmatched: 7. The CDR3 extends over 14 amino acids. From germline, CDR1 is WSHSY and CDR2 SAAADI. Written as DNA, the CDR3 is TGCGCCAGCAAGGGGTCTAGCGGACAAGAGACCCAGTACTTC. It translates to CASKGSSGQETQYF.

The genes are TRBV11-2 and TRBJ2-3; D may match TRBD1 or TRBD2 (6 bases each). This CDR3 is built from 17 residues. V was cut by 6 bases and J by 6 bases, with 25 bases left in between. Germline values: CDR1 SGHAT, CDR2 FQNNGV. In DNA, the CDR3 is TGTGCCAGCAGGGGAGGACAGCCTCTGAGGTTGGTGGATACGCAGTATTTT. Protein sequence: CASRGGQPLRLVDTQYF.

The chain recombines TRBV15 with TRBJ1-5; 10 bases are a match to TRBD1. Germline CDR1 and CDR2: LNHNV and YYDKDF (reference sequence). This CDR3 comprises 15 residues. V shed 3 bases, J shed 5 bases, and the junction held 4 bases outside the gene matches. This chain's CDR3 is CATSRKGTGDQPQHF. CDR3 bases: TGTGCCACCAGCAGGAAAGGGACAGGGGATCAGCCCCAGCATTTT. Full variable domain (remainder filled in from reference TRBV15 and TRBJ1-5): DAMVIQNPRYQVTQFGKPVTLSCSQTLNHNVMYWYQQKSSQAPKLLFHYYDKDFNNEADTPDNFQSRRPNTSFCFLDIRSPGLGDTAMYLCATSRKGTGDQPQHFGDGTRLSIL.

V gene TRBV25-1 combines with J gene TRBJ2-2; D ambiguous. The CDR3 runs 15 residues. Trimming stripped 3 bases from V and 6 bases from J, with 14 bases between. From germline, CDR1 is MGHDK and CDR2 SYGVNS. The CDR3 here is CASSDEGNWPGELFF. Written as DNA, the CDR3 is TGTGCCAGCAGTGATGAAGGGAATTGGCCCGGGGAGCTGTTTTTT. The entire variable domain, with the rest obtained from reference TRBV25-1 and TRBJ2-2, is as follows: EADIYQTPRYLVIGTGKKITLECSQTMGHDKMYWYQQDPGMELHLIHYSYGVNSTEKGDLSSESTVSRIRTEHFPLTLESARPSHTSQYLCASSDEGNWPGELFFGEGSRLTVL.

The chain recombines TRBV18 with TRBJ2-4, with a possible D match to TRBD2 (5 bases). This CDR3 comprises 15 residues. Trimming took 6 bases from V and 1 from J, leaving 13 bases between them. Germline loops: CDR1 KGHSH, CDR2 LQKENI. In nucleotides, the CDR3 is TGTGCCAGCTCGACAAGTAGGGAGGCCAAAAACATTCAGTACTTC. This gives the protein CASSTSREAKNIQYF.

This clonotype has more than one count but fewer than ten. The V and J genes are TRBV10-3 and TRBJ1-5, with 7 bases fitting TRBD1. Germline V gene sequence: CDR1 ENHRY, CDR2 SYGVKD. CDR3 length: 17 residues. Losses at the gene ends were 3 bases for V and 0 bases for J; bases not matched to a gene: 8. The CDR3 is CAISDRDSYFSNQPQHF. In DNA form, the CDR3 reads TGTGCCATCAGTGACCGGGACAGTTACTTTAGCAATCAGCCCCAGCATTTT.

The V call is TRBV24-1, the J call TRBJ2-3; D unresolved. The CDR3 has 21 residues. V lost 3 bases and J 0 bases, leaving 27 bases between the germline ends. CDR1 is KGHDR and CDR2 is SFDVKD in the germline V gene. The DNA for the CDR3 is TGTGCCACCAGTGATATCCCAGGTGGGCGAAGAGAGGCTGGCAGCACAGATACGCAGTATTTT. It encodes CATSDIPGGRREAGSTDTQYF.

The chain combines TRBV20-1 with TRBJ1-1; tentative D call: TRBD1 (5 bases). The CDR3 is 13 residues long. In germline, CDR1 is DFQATT, CDR2 SNEGSKA (reference sequence). The ends were cut back, 5 bases at V and 1 base at J, with 11 bases in the middle. The CDR3 reads CSACRQSNTEAFF. The CDR3 nucleotides are TGCAGTGCTTGTCGACAGTCGAACACTGAAGCTTTCTTT.

This sequence joins TRBV28 and TRBJ2-3, with D uncertain. Per the germline V gene, CDR1 is MDHEN and CDR2 is SYDVKM. This CDR3 region has 15 residues. Trimming left V 6 bases short and J 0 bases short, with 13 bases between. The CDR3 sequence is CASSAPATSTDTQYF. The CDR3 DNA is TGTGCCAGCAGCGCACCGGCCACGAGCACAGATACGCAGTATTTT.

This clonotype was counted only a few times. The V gene is TRBV4-2, the J gene TRBJ1-2; D gene uncertain. The CDR3 is 15 residues long. V lost 0 bases and J 0 bases, leaving 8 bases between the germline ends. Germline loops: CDR1 LGHNA, CDR2 YNFKEQ. CDR3 sequence: CASSQDRQANYGYTF. CDR3 sequence (DNA): TGTGCCAGCAGCCAAGACAGGCAAGCTAACTATGGCTACACCTTC.